There are many counts of the clone carrying this T cell receptor (beta chain). Its antigen is not identified. This specimen comes from a study of T cells in Graves' hyperthyroidism and ophthalmopathy. Study findings and constraints: Blood also showed most of the thyroid clonotypes that were expanded above 0.001.

Amplified TCR beta CDR3 regions derived from RNA transcripts. Using the HTBI primer set, a first-round RT-PCR was run on the TCR CDR3. TCRdb ran MiXCR on the multiplex PCR reads and lists one entry per CDR3 protein. Of around 180,000 distinct CDR3 sequences in the sample, about a sixth were seen once. This sequence was found in a woman between 45 and 60 years old with Graves' hyperthyroidism. Input material: blood.

CDR3 protein: CSARDWSSYTYEQYF. The CDR3, as DNA: TGCAGTGCTAGAGATTGGTCTAGCTATACCTACGAGCAGTACTTC. The chain recombines TRBV20-1 with TRBJ2-7; D might be TRBD2 (5 bases). The V gene lost 0 bases and the J gene lost 2 bases, with 14 bases spanning the gap. This CDR3 is built from 15 residues. Per the germline V gene, CDR1 is DFQATT and CDR2 is SNEGSKA (reference sequence).